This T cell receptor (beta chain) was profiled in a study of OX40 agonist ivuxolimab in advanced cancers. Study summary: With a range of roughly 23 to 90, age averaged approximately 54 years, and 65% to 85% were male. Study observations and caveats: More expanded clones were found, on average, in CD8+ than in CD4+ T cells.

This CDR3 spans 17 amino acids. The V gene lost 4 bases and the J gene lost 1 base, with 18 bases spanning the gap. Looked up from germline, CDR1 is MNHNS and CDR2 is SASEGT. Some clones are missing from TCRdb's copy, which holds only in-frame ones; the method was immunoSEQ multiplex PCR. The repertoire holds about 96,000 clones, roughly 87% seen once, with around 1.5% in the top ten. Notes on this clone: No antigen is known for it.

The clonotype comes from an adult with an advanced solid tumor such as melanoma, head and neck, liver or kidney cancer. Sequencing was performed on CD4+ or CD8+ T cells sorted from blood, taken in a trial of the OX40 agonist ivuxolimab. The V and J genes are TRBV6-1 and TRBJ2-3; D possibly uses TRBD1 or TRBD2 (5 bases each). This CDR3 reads CASSGRGEGIGTDTQYF. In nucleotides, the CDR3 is TGTGCCAGCAGTGGCCGAGGGGAAGGGATTGGCACAGATACGCAGTATTTT.